The 25 T cell receptor beta chains given below trace back to one sample, sequenced in a study of shared clonotypes between healthy human individuals. Assay used: immunoSEQ multiplex PCR; TCRdb lists only in-frame clones, some missing. This table has some 530,000 clones, around four fifths appearing once. Sequencing input: PBMCs. The receptors here all came from a woman aged 40 to 50 in good health. Some clones in this sample may be carry-over from other donors' samples.

The gene calls are TRBV2 and TRBJ2-1, with TRBD1 identical over 8 bases. In germline, CDR1 is SNHLY, CDR2 FYNNEI. V lost 5 bases and J lost 7; bases outside the gene matches: 7. The CDR3 totals 14 residues. The CDR3 is CASSPLDRVNEQFF. The CDR3 coding sequence is TGTGCCAGCAGTCCCTTGGACAGGGTGAATGAGCAGTTCTTC.

The rearrangement joins TRBV7-6 to TRBJ2-6; the D is unclear. CDR1 is SGHVS and CDR2 is FNYEAQ in the germline V gene. The V gene lost 1 base and the J gene lost 2 bases, with 9 bases spanning the gap. The CDR3 runs 16 residues. As DNA, the CDR3 is TGTGCCAGCAGCTTAGTCCCAAGGGCTGGGGCCAACGTCCTGACTTTC. It specifies CASSLVPRAGANVLTF.

The chain has TRBV9 and TRBJ2-3; D uncertain. The V gene's germline CDR1 is SGDLS and CDR2 YYNGEE. The CDR3 is 16 residues long. The V end lost 4 bases, the J end lost 0 bases, and 15 bases lay between the germline ends. This CDR3 is CASSPHSVPSTDTQYF. The CDR3 bases are TGTGCCAGCAGCCCCCACTCTGTCCCTAGCACAGATACGCAGTATTTT.

J is TRBJ2-1 and V is TRBV7-2, with 9 bases aligning to TRBD2. V lost 7 bases to trimming and J lost 7 bases; unmatched junction nucleotides: 11. The length of the CDR3 is 15 residues. From germline, CDR1 is SGHTA and CDR2 FQGNSA. DNA for the CDR3: TGTGCCAGCACCCTGGGCCCTAGCGGGGCGAATGAGCAGTTCTTC. Encoded protein: CASTLGPSGANEQFF.

This sequence joins TRBV10-3 and TRBJ2-1; 8 bases map to TRBD2. V shed 9 bases and J 7 bases; nucleotides not matched to a gene: 5. CDR3 length: 12 amino acids. Germline lookup yields CDR1 ENHRY and CDR2 SYGVKD. The CDR3 nucleotides read TGTGCCATTAGCGGGATGAGAAATGAGCAGTTCTTC. Translated: CAISGMRNEQFF.

The rearrangement joins TRBV5-8 to TRBJ2-3, with D perhaps given as TRBD1 or TRBD2 (5 bases each). V lost 0 bases and J 1 base, leaving 12 bases between the germline ends. CDR1 and CDR2 (germline): SGHTS, YDEGEE. The CDR3 contains 16 residues. CDR3 sequence: CASSLVRGSGTDTQYF. As DNA, the CDR3 is TGTGCCAGCAGCTTGGTGAGGGGCAGCGGCACAGATACGCAGTATTTT.

The chain uses TRBV7-9 and TRBJ2-5; D assignment may be TRBD1 or TRBD2 (5 bases each). This CDR3 has 14 residues. Trimming shortened V by 5 bases and J by 1 base, and 11 bases separated the two germline ends. The V gene's germline CDR1 is SEHNR and CDR2 FQNEAQ (reference sequence). The CDR3 loop reads CASSIMGVQETQYF. The CDR3 region has the DNA TGTGCCAGCAGCATTATGGGGGTCCAAGAGACCCAGTACTTC.

This chain joins TRBV9 and TRBJ2-1; D is uncertain. With 0 bases removed from V and 8 bases from J, the gap between germline ends came to 18 bases. CDR1 is SGDLS, CDR2 YYNGEE, per germline. The CDR3 spans 16 residues. The CDR3 DNA reads as TGTGCCAGCAGCGTAGGGAGTGATCTAGTCAACCATGAGCAGTTCTTC. It yields the protein CASSVGSDLVNHEQFF.

The sample holds a few counts of this clone. The rearrangement links TRBV18 to TRBJ1-2; perhaps TRBD1 as D (5 bases). The CDR3 sequence is 15 residues long. V lost 3 bases to trimming and J lost 2 bases, with 13 bases between them. Germline CDR1 reads KGHSH; CDR2 reads LQKENI. CDR3 in amino acids: CASSPTVDTNYGYTF. The CDR3 coding sequence is TGTGCCAGCTCACCGACCGTGGACACGAACTATGGCTACACCTTC. The full variable domain, completed using reference TRBV18 and TRBJ1-2, is NAGVMQNPRHLVRRRGQEARLRCSPMKGHSHVYWYRQLPEEGLKFMVYLQKENIIDESGMPKERFSAEFPKEGPSILRIQQVVRGDSAAYFCASSPTVDTNYGYTFGSGTRLTVV.

V usage is TRBV7-2 and J usage is TRBJ2-1; D remains ambiguous. The V gene's germline CDR1 is SGHTA and CDR2 FQGNSA. V lost 0 bases and J lost 9, with 9 bases in between. The CDR3 sequence is 13 residues long. The CDR3 DNA reads as TGTGCCAGCAGCTTAGCGCTCATCGGTGAGCAGTTCTTC. It yields the protein CASSLALIGEQFF.

The chain employs TRBV27 and TRBJ2-7; 11 nucleotides line up with TRBD1. Per germline, CDR1 MNHEY and CDR2 SMNVEV (reference sequence). J was trimmed by 4 bases and V by 5 bases; bases with no gene match: 7. The CDR3 runs to 15 residues. The CDR3 nucleotides are TGTGCCAGCAGTGTCCGGACAGGGGGCAATTACGAGCAGTACTTC. It translates to CASSVRTGGNYEQYF.

The chain is built from TRBV5-1 and TRBJ2-3; 12 bases map to TRBD2. V dropped 3 bases and J dropped 5; count of bases not matched to a gene: 4. CDR3 size: 15 residues. Germline V lookup: CDR1 SGHRS, CDR2 YFSETQ. Here the CDR3 DNA reads TGCGCCAGCAGCTCTAGCGGGAGGGCCATAGATACGCAGTATTTT. Translating gives CASSSSGRAIDTQYF.

This clone was observed a few times. This same CDR3 is encoded by further DNA sequences in the sample. J is TRBJ1-4 and V is TRBV7-9; D is unresolved. This CDR3 contains 12 residues. Trimming took 1 base from V and 8 from J, leaving 5 bases between them. Germline loops: CDR1 SEHNR, CDR2 FQNEAQ (reference sequence). The CDR3 region is CASSLVREKLFF. In DNA form, the CDR3 reads TGTGCCAGCAGCTTAGTCAGGGAAAAACTGTTTTTT.

Note on this clone: The same CDR3 is also encoded by other DNA sequences in this sample. The chain joins TRBV5-1 to TRBJ2-2, with 7 bases that match TRBD1. The CDR3 is 15 residues long. V shed 0 bases and J 5 bases; nucleotides not matched to a gene: 4. Germline V lookup: CDR1 SGHRS, CDR2 YFSETQ. The CDR3 nucleotides read TGCGCCAGCAGCTTGGGACAGGGCGGGACCGGGGAGCTGTTTTTT. Translation: CASSLGQGGTGELFF.

The V and J genes are TRBV11-3 and TRBJ1-6, with D unresolved. The germline gives CDR1 SGHNT, CDR2 YENEEA. The CDR3 is 16 residues long. Deletions cut 1 base from V and 7 bases from J, with 14 bases between. The CDR3, as DNA: TGTGCCAGCAGCTTAGTTTCAGGCCCGATGAATTCACCCCTCCACTTT. This encodes CASSLVSGPMNSPLHF.

This rearrangement joins TRBV10-3 to TRBJ1-2; D is possibly TRBD1 (6 bases). Germline assignment: CDR1 ENHRY and CDR2 SYGVKD. The V gene lost 6 bases and the J gene lost 2 bases, with 13 bases spanning the gap. There are 14 residues in the CDR3. CDR3 loop: CAIRTGTQNYGYTF. In DNA form, the CDR3 reads TGTGCCATCAGGACCGGGACACAAAACTATGGCTACACCTTC.

V usage is TRBV9 and J usage is TRBJ2-1, with a weak D call TRBD2 (6 bases). Germline V CDR1 and CDR2: SGDLS, YYNGEE. The CDR3 contains 17 residues. V was cut by 0 bases and J by 3 bases, with 16 bases left in between. The DNA of the CDR3 is TGTGCCAGCAGCGTAGCCTTCGGTGGGGGGAGCTACAATGAGCAGTTCTTC. Its protein product is CASSVAFGGGSYNEQFF.

This chain links TRBV7-9 with TRBJ2-7; no firm D call. CDR1 SEHNR and CDR2 FQNEAQ come from the germline V gene (reference sequence). The CDR3 runs 14 residues. V was shortened by 0 bases and J by 2 bases, with 8 bases between the two germline ends. CDR3 nucleotides: TGTGCCAGCAGCTTAGCTGGGCAAACCTACGAGCAGTACTTC. As protein: CASSLAGQTYEQYF.

The V call is TRBV6-6, the J call TRBJ1-5; D gene uncertain. CDR1 MNHNY and CDR2 SVGAGI come from the germline V gene (reference sequence). The CDR3 runs to 14 residues. V was cut by 6 bases and J by 5 bases, with 14 bases left in between. The CDR3 loop is CASSPYMRDQPQHF. The CDR3 DNA sequence: TGTGCCAGCAGCCCGTATATGAGGGATCAGCCCCAGCATTTT.

V gene TRBV2 combines with J gene TRBJ2-4; TRBD2 matches at 9 bases. This CDR3 has 18 amino acids. Per the germline V gene, CDR1 is SNHLY and CDR2 is FYNNEI. J gave up 3 bases and V 4 bases, and 13 bases lay outside the gene matches. CDR3 sequence: CASSVVREGRLYKNIQYF. The CDR3 DNA reads as TGTGCCAGCAGTGTCGTGCGGGAGGGCCGTCTGTACAAAAACATTCAGTACTTC. Full variable domain (missing parts from reference TRBV2 and TRBJ2-4): EPEVTQTPSHQVTQMGQEVILRCVPISNHLYFYWYRQILGQKVEFLVSFYNNEISEKSEIFDDQFSVERPDGSNFTLKIRSTKLEDSAMYFCASSVVREGRLYKNIQYFGAGTRLSVL.

The V call is TRBV30, the J call TRBJ1-4; no clear D gene. V lost 5 bases, J lost 7 bases, and 8 bases lay in between. This CDR3 is built from 11 residues. The germline gives CDR1 GTSNPN, CDR2 SVGIG (reference sequence). CDR3 coding DNA: TGTGCCTGGGGACCTACTGAAAAACTGTTTTTT. Amino acids: CAWGPTEKLFF.

V is TRBV19 and J is TRBJ2-1; D perhaps matches TRBD2 (6 bases). The V end was cut by 4 bases, the J end by 6 bases, with 13 bases between. The CDR3 runs to 14 residues. Per germline, CDR1 LNHDA and CDR2 SQIVND (reference sequence). The CDR3 spells CASSTSGGINEQFF. The DNA for the CDR3 is TGTGCCAGTAGTACCTCCGGCGGGATCAATGAGCAGTTCTTC.

This clone has a handful of counts. The chain combines TRBV29-1 with TRBJ2-7; 7 bases line up with TRBD1. The germline V gene encodes CDR1 SQVTM and CDR2 ANQGSEA. V gave up 6 bases and J gave up 0 bases; unmatched junction bases: 11. The CDR3 has 15 residues. CDR3: CSVLKLTGTSYEQYF. The CDR3 DNA sequence: TGCAGCGTCCTCAAATTGACAGGGACCTCCTACGAGCAGTACTTC.

The V gene is TRBV19, the J gene TRBJ2-7; 10 bases match TRBD1. Trimming removed 6 bases from V and 6 bases from J; junction bases left unmatched: 8. The CDR3 length is 14 residues. Germline V gene data show CDR1 as LNHDA and CDR2 as SQIVND (reference sequence). CDR3 sequence (DNA): TGTGCCAGTAGCGACAGGGGGCTTAGAGGCGAGCAGTACTTC. This translates into CASSDRGLRGEQYF. The full variable domain, completed using reference TRBV19 and TRBJ2-7, is DGGITQSPKYLFRKEGQNVTLSCEQNLNHDAMYWYRQDPGQGLRLIYYSQIVNDFQKGDIAEGYSVSREKKESFPLTVTSAQKNPTAFYLCASSDRGLRGEQYFGPGTRLTVT.

The chain joins TRBV11-2 to TRBJ1-2, with TRBD1 matching 7 bases. The ends lost 5 bases at V and 14 bases at J; junction bases unmatched: 11. Germline-derived CDR1 and CDR2 are SGHAT and FQNNGV. This CDR3 is built from 12 residues. CDR3 protein: CASSTSWDRKTF. The CDR3 DNA reads as TGTGCCAGCAGCACTAGCTGGGACAGAAAGACCTTC.